The TCR beta chain described here comes from a study of cytomegalovirus exposure and HLA in healthy donors. Regarding this clone: Antigen: not known.

The length of the CDR3 is 14 residues. The V gene lost 3 bases and the J gene lost 7 bases, with 16 bases spanning the gap. Germline V CDR1 and CDR2: LNHDA, SQIVND (reference sequence). Findings and caveats of the study: A later analysis by the authors found several of the most significant clusters apparently linked to common viral pathogens. V- and J-gene trimming of TCR beta was linked (in a later analysis) to a missense DCLRE1C variant. Clonal expansion was found to be greater in HLA-associated TCR beta chains than in equally common others in a later analysis.

PCR was performed using 60 Vbeta and 13 Jbeta primers. TCRdb keeps only in-frame clones here, not all; method: immunoSEQ multiplex PCR. The sample has about 150,000 clones; approximately 80% are singletons. The specimen sequenced was PBMCs. This receptor was obtained from a man aged 30 to 39 in good health and CMV-seropositive. The chain couples TRBV19 to TRBJ2-7; possible D gene TRBD1, 6 bases. CDR3 sequence reads: CASSMRGSRGEQYF. CDR3 nucleotide sequence: TGTGCCAGTAGTATGCGAGGGAGCAGGGGAGAGCAGTACTTC.